The source of this T cell receptor beta chain is a study of cytomegalovirus exposure and HLA in healthy donors. Looking at the study overall: A later analysis reported the 90 to 150 validation repertoires used the same platform as the 500 to 800 first-cohort repertoires. Points from the study as a whole: Across donors, most TCRs were seen rarely, yet some public ones were widespread. Among TCR beta chains, those listed as cytomegalovirus-associated numbered over 150.

As concerns this clone: Its antigen is not identified.

The donors were members of the roughly 130-subject validation cohort (separate from the 666-subject first cohort). This table comes from immunoSEQ multiplex PCR, and its TCRdb copy is limited to in-frame clones, with some not included. The sample has some 170,000 clones, about 90% seen once. Germline CDR1 and CDR2: SGHRS and YFSETQ. This CDR3 has 16 amino acids. Trimming took 3 bases from V and 0 from J, leaving 15 bases between them. Sequencing was performed on PBMCs. The rearrangement joins TRBV5-1 to TRBJ1-1; D is uncertain. The receptor was derived from a young man in good health and CMV-seropositive. The CDR3: CASSYAGSRLNTEAFF. Here the CDR3 DNA reads TGCGCCAGCAGCTATGCCGGTAGCCGGCTGAACACTGAAGCTTTCTTT.